The entry below gives a single TCR beta chain sequence along with its context. Antigen specificity is unknown. MiXCR was run by TCRdb on the 5' RACE reads, yielding one entry per CDR3 protein. The top ten hold approximately 16% of the sample, which has roughly 300,000 distinct CDR3 sequences, roughly 8.3% seen once. This sample is part of a study of T cells after yellow fever vaccination. CDR3 length: 13 amino acids. V was pared by 1 base and J by 4 bases, with 1 base of the junction left unmatched. Germline-derived CDR1 and CDR2 are DFQATT and SNEGSKA (reference sequence). Study observations and caveats: Clonotypes found in both CD4 and CD8 compartments made up a small share.

V gene TRBV20-1 combines with J gene TRBJ1-1, with 9 bases identical to TRBD1. The sequencing here drew on PBMCs, taken about 49 days after the first yellow fever vaccination. The sequence came from a man aged 18 to 35 who received the YFV17D yellow fever vaccine. The CDR3 sequence is CSARAGQGTEAFF. CDR3 nucleotide sequence: TGCAGTGCTAGAGCGGGACAGGGCACTGAAGCTTTCTTT.